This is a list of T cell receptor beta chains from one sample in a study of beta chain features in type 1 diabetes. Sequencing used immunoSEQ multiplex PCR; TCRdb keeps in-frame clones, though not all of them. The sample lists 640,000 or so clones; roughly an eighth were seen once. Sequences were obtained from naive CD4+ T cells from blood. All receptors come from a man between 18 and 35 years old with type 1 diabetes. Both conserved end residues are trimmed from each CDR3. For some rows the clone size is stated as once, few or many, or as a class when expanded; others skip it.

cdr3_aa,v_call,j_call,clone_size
AIRGDTEAF,TRBV10-3,TRBJ1-1,few
ASSRAPTVQETQY,TRBV2,TRBJ2-5,-
ASSLSVRGDEQF,TRBV27,TRBJ2-1,-
ASSPNSGGAQETQY,TRBV27,TRBJ2-5,few
ASSLLSFRDTYEQY,TRBV7-8,TRBJ2-7,-
ASSAQGTVF,TRBV14,TRBJ1-4,few
ASSSTGPYGYT,TRBV28,TRBJ1-2,few
ASTLQPLGQGTTF,TRBV13,TRBJ1-1,few
ASSSRTGVPINQPQH,TRBV27,TRBJ1-5,few
ASSSGGELF,TRBV7-9,TRBJ2-2,-
ASSSSGQGNYEQY,TRBV5-1,TRBJ2-7,-
ASSLRATDQPQH,TRBV11-2,TRBJ1-5,few
ASSLSGDTEAF,TRBV7-9,TRBJ1-1,few
ASSPPVVYEQY,TRBV7-9,TRBJ2-7,-
ASSQDRATTSYNEQF,TRBV4-2,TRBJ2-1,few
ASSRSGNTIY,TRBV14,TRBJ1-3,few
ASSPGLEETQY,TRBV2,TRBJ2-5,-
ASSLGQGGPQH,TRBV7-9,TRBJ1-5,-
ASSSATDNSYEQY,TRBV28,TRBJ2-7,-
ASSFGQPPEKLF,TRBV13,TRBJ1-4,few
ASSYSWDGSYNEQF,TRBV6-5,TRBJ2-1,-
AIRRGSGANVLT,TRBV10-3,TRBJ2-6,-
ASSLAGLETQY,TRBV7-9,TRBJ2-5,-
ASSLIRRAKNQPQH,TRBV5-4,TRBJ1-5,-
SAINREGYT,TRBV20-1,TRBJ1-2,few
ASIFSGGPFSQY,TRBV7-9,TRBJ2-5,-
ASSQDRGGAGANVLT,TRBV4-1,TRBJ2-6,-
ASSPQGGNSPLH,TRBV6-6,TRBJ1-6,-
ASSLEQEGYT,TRBV5-1,TRBJ1-2,-
ASSTAAGAKNIQY,TRBV6-5,TRBJ2-4,few
ASSLERGANGYT,TRBV13,TRBJ1-2,few
ASAMKGSTDTQY,TRBV30,TRBJ2-3,-
ASSGLTKNIQY,TRBV6-5,TRBJ2-4,-
ASSRGPTNTIY,TRBV2,TRBJ1-3,-
ASSPRGPISNTEAF,TRBV5-4,TRBJ1-1,few
SVALTSGGVGTQY,TRBV29-1,TRBJ2-5,few
ASTQAPGNQPQH,TRBV6-5,TRBJ1-5,few
ASSSGQGEYGYT,TRBV7-2,TRBJ1-2,few
AWDGAVQGTQY,TRBV30,TRBJ2-5,-
ASSPTGLYNSPLH,TRBV18,TRBJ1-6,-
ASSWDRDGNQPQH,TRBV6-1,TRBJ1-5,few
ASSLGQETQY,TRBV5-1,TRBJ2-5,many
ASTSGVRGYTDTQY,TRBV28,TRBJ2-3,-
AQEVAGADTQY,TRBV30,TRBJ2-3,few
AWSVQETQY,TRBV30,TRBJ2-5,many
ASVLALQETQY,TRBV7-9,TRBJ2-5,-
AWSPQGDTEAF,TRBV30,TRBJ1-1,-
AKTGGVGYT,TRBV30,TRBJ1-2,few
ASSLRSGRVGNGAF,TRBV7-2,TRBJ1-1,-
AIHGPGQGNTEAF,TRBV10-3,TRBJ1-1,few
AWSSTGGFVEQY,TRBV30,TRBJ2-7,few
ASSQAPQGGTVYEQY,TRBV4-1,TRBJ2-7,-
ASSVGASRGDEQF,TRBV9,TRBJ2-1,-
ASSLRQGGYNEQF,TRBV28,TRBJ2-1,few
ASSPPTGDGTEAF,TRBV18,TRBJ1-1,-
ASSLGGAGLNTEAF,TRBV5-4,TRBJ1-1,-
ASSLGGPDTQY,TRBV5-1,TRBJ2-3,few
ASSIVAGLSTDTQY,TRBV19,TRBJ2-3,-
SVAGGPNTEAF,TRBV29-1,TRBJ1-1,-
ASSTTPGPTYEQY,TRBV5-4,TRBJ2-7,few